One TCR beta chain is described in this entry. These data are taken from a study of control samples from healthy donors and cancer patients. Only in-frame clones appear in the TCRdb table, and some are missing; sequencing was by immunoSEQ multiplex PCR. This table holds tens of thousands of clones, around 91% found once. Germline assignment: CDR1 LGHDT and CDR2 YNNKEL (reference sequence). The CDR3 runs to 17 residues. V was trimmed by 0 bases and J by 5 bases, leaving 19 bases between them. This receptor was obtained from a man aged 45-65 years in good health. The chain has TRBV3-1 (or the pseudogene TRBV3-2) and TRBJ1-2, with D hard to call. The specimen sequenced was blood. The chain's CDR3 is CASSQDQLSRVGYGYTF. CDR3 coding DNA: TGTGCCAGCAGCCAAGATCAATTGAGTCGGGTGGGGTATGGCTACACCTTC.